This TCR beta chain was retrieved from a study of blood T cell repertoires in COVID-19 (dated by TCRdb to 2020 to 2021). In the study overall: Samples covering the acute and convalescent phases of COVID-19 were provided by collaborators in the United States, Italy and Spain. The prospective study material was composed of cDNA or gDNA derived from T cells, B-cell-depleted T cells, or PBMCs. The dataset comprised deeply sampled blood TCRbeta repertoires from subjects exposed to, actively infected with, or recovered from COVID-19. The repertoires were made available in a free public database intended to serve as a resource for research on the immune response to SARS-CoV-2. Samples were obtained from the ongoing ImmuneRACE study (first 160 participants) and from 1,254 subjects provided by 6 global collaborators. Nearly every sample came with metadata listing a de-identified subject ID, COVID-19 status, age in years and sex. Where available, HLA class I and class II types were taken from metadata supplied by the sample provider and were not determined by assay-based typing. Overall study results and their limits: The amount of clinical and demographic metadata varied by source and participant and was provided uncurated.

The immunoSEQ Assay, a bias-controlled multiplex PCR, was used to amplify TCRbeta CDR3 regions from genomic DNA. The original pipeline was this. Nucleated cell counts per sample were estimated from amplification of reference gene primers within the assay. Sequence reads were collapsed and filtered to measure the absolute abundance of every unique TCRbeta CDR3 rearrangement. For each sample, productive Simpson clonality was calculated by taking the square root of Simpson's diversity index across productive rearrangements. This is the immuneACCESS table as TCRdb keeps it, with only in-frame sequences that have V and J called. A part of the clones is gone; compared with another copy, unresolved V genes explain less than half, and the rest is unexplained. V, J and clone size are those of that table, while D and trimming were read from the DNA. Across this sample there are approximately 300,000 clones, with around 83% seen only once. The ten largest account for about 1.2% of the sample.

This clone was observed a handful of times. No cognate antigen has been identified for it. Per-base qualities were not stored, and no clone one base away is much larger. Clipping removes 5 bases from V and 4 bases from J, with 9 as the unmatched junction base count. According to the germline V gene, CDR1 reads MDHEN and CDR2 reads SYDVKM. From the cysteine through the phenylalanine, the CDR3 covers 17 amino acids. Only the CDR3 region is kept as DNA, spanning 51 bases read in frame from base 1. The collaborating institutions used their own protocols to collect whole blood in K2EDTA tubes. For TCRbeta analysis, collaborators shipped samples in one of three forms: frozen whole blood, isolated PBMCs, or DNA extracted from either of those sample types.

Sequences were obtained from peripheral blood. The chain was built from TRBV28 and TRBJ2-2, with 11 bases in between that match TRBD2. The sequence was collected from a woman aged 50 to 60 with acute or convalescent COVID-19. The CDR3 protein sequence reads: CASSPDLAGGLTGELFF. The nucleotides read TGTGCCAGCAGTCCGGACCTAGCGGGAGGACTCACCGGGGAGCTGTTTTTT.